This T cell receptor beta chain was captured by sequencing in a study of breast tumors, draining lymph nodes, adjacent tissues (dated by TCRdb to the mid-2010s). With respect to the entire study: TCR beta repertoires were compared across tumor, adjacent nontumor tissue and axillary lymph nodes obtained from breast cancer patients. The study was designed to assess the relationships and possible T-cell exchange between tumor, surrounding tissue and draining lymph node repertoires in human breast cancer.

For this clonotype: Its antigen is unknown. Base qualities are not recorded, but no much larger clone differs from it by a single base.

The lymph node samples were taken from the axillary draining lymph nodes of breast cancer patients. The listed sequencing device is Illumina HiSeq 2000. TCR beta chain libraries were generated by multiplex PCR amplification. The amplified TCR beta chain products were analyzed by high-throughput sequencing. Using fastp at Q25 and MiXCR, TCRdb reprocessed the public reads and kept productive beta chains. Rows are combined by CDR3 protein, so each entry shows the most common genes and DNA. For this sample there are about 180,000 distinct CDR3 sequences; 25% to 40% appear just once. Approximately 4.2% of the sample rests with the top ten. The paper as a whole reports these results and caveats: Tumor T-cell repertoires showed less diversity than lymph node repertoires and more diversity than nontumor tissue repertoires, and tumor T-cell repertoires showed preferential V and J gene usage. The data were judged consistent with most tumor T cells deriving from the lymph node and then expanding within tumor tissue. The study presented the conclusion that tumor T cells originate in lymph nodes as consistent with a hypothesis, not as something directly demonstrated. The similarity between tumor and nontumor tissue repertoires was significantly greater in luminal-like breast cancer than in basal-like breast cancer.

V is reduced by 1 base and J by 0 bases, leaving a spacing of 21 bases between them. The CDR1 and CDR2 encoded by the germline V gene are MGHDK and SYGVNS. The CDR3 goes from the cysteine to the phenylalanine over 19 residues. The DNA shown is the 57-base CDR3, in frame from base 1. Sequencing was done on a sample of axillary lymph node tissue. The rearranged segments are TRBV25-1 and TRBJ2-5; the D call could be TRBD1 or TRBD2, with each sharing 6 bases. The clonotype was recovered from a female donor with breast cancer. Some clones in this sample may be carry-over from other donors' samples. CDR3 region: CASSEWKGLGGRDQETQYF. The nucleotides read TGTGCCAGCAGTGAATGGAAGGGGCTCGGGGGCCGTGACCAAGAGACCCAGTACTTC.